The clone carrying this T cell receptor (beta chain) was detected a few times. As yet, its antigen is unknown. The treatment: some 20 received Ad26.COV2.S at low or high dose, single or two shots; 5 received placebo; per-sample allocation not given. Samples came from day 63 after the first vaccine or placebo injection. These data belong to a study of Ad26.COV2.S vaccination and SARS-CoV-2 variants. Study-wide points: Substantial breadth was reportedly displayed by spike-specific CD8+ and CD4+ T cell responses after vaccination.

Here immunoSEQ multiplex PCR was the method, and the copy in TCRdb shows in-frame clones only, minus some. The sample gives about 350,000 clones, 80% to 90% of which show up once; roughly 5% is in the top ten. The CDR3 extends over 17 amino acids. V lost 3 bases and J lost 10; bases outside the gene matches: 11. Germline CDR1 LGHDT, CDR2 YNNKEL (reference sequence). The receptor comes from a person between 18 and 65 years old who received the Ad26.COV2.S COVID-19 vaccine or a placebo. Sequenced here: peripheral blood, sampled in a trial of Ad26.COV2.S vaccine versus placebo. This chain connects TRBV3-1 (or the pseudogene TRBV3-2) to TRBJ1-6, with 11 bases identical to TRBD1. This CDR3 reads CASSHTVKGTGGSPLHF. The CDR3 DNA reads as TGTGCCAGCAGCCACACCGTAAAAGGGACAGGGGGATCACCCCTCCACTTT.